One and the same sample provided the 26 T cell receptor beta chains below, sequenced in a study of cytomegalovirus exposure and HLA in healthy donors. PCR employed 60 Vbeta and 13 Jbeta primers. Using immunoSEQ multiplex PCR, the repertoire was profiled, and TCRdb retains in-frame clones only, with some absent. The sample records around 130,000 clones, more than 55% being singletons. Material for sequencing was PBMCs. All receptors come from a man between 18 and 29 years old in good health and CMV-seronegative.

The chain recombines TRBV7-9 with TRBJ2-1; 7 bases align to TRBD2. Germline trimming cut 4 bases from V and 4 bases from J; bases unmatched to any gene: 10. Germline CDR1 and CDR2: SEHNR and FQNEAQ (reference sequence). The CDR3 is 16 residues long. CDR3 loop: CASSSRTRVEYNEQFF. Here the CDR3 DNA reads TGTGCCAGCAGCTCACGGACTAGAGTTGAATACAATGAGCAGTTCTTC.

The rearrangement uses TRBV7-8 and TRBJ2-5, with a weak D call TRBD2 (6 bases). V gave up 0 bases and J gave up 4 bases, with 15 bases separating them. From germline, CDR1 is SGHVS and CDR2 FQNEAQ. The CDR3 loop spans 16 amino acids. The CDR3 nucleotides are TGTGCCAGCAGCTTAGCTATTACGGGACTTCGAGAGACCCAGTACTTC. This encodes CASSLAITGLRETQYF.

This clone has just a few counts. The chain combines TRBV6-4 with TRBJ2-3; D is ambiguous. CDR1 and CDR2 (germline): MRHNA, SNTAGT. The germline V and J ends were trimmed by 0 bases and 5 bases, with 6 bases remaining between them. The CDR3 has 13 residues. In DNA, the CDR3 is TGTGCCAGCAGTGACTCTCCGGGAGATACGCAGTATTTT. Translated: CASSDSPGDTQYF.

This clone was detected once. The V gene is TRBV4-1, the J gene TRBJ2-1; TRBD2 is a possible D gene (6 bases). V lost 1 base and J lost 6, with 10 bases in between. The CDR3 totals 14 residues. Germline V gene lookup returns CDR1 MGHRA and CDR2 YSYEKL. The CDR3 DNA reads TGCGCCAGCAGCCAAGTGAGAGCGGGCAATGAGCAGTTCTTC. Protein: CASSQVRAGNEQFF.

The V and J genes are TRBV5-4 and TRBJ2-3; D gene ambiguous. CDR1 is SGHNT and CDR2 is YYREEE in the germline V gene (reference sequence). This CDR3 comprises 15 residues. Trimming took off 5 bases at V and 7 bases at J, with 20 bases between the two ends. The CDR3 region is CASRAELVGTYTQYF. Here the CDR3 DNA reads TGTGCCAGCAGGGCGGAGTTGGTGGGTACTTATACGCAGTATTTT. Combining the CDR3 with reference TRBV5-4 and TRBJ2-3 gives the whole variable domain ETGVTQSPTHLIKTRGQQVTLRCSSQSGHNTVSWYQQALGQGPQFIFQYYREEENGRGNFPPRFSGLQFPNYSSELNVNALELDDSALYLCASRAELVGTYTQYFGPGTRLTVL.

There are a few counts of this clone. The CDR3 coding sequence is TGTGCCAGCTCACCCGGGGAGGGTGTCACTGAAGCTTTCTTT. It specifies CASSPGEGVTEAFF. The chain couples TRBV18 to TRBJ1-1; D uncertain. Trimming left V 3 bases short and J 4 bases short, with 12 bases between. Germline CDR1 KGHSH, CDR2 LQKENI. The CDR3 spans 14 residues.

J is TRBJ1-5 and V is TRBV5-1; D perhaps matches TRBD1 (6 bases). Deletions cut 4 bases from V and 7 bases from J, with 15 bases between. Germline V gives CDR1 SGHRS, CDR2 YFSETQ. The CDR3 runs 14 residues. The CDR3 loop is CASSPFGGGQPQHF. DNA for the CDR3: TGCGCCAGCAGCCCCTTTGGGGGCGGACAGCCCCAGCATTTT.

This clone was found once. The CDR3 sequence: CASQGAFGNTIYF. CDR3 nucleotides: TGTGCGAGCCAGGGGGCGTTTGGAAACACCATATATTTT. The chain couples TRBV6-1 to TRBJ1-3; 8 bases agree with TRBD1. Germline-derived CDR1 and CDR2 are MNHNS and SASEGT. This CDR3 comprises 13 residues.

The chain carries TRBV27 and TRBJ2-7, with a tentative D call TRBD2 (8 bases). This CDR3 contains 16 residues. The germline V gene encodes CDR1 MNHEY and CDR2 SMNVEV (reference sequence). Deletions cut 5 bases from V and 4 bases from J, with 21 bases between. CDR3 residues: CASSRKSGGGWYEQYF. CDR3 nucleotide sequence: TGTGCCAGCAGTCGAAAATCGGGAGGGGGCTGGTACGAGCAGTACTTC.

The rearrangement joins TRBV7-3 to TRBJ2-6, with TRBD1 matching 7 bases. The junction had 7 bases not matched to a gene; V was cut back by 5 bases and J by 0 bases. Germline-derived CDR1 and CDR2 are SGHTA and FQGTGA. The CDR3 has 17 residues. The CDR3 reads CASSHGTDSSGANVLTF. For the CDR3, the DNA is TGTGCCAGCAGCCACGGGACAGACTCCTCTGGGGCCAACGTCCTGACTTTC.

This clone occurred a few times. The rearrangement links TRBV18 to TRBJ2-1, with 10 bases fitting TRBD2. This CDR3 is 17 amino acids long. V lost 2 bases and J lost 2; bases outside the gene matches: 6. CDR1 is KGHSH and CDR2 is LQKENI in the germline V gene. This CDR3 is CASSPGLAESTYNEQFF. The CDR3 DNA reads TGTGCCAGCTCACCAGGACTAGCGGAGAGCACCTACAATGAGCAGTTCTTC. The whole variable domain, filled in from reference TRBV18 and TRBJ2-1, reads NAGVMQNPRHLVRRRGQEARLRCSPMKGHSHVYWYRQLPEEGLKFMVYLQKENIIDESGMPKERFSAEFPKEGPSILRIQQVVRGDSAAYFCASSPGLAESTYNEQFFGPGTRLTVL.

The chain uses TRBV19 and TRBJ1-5, with D hard to call. Germline values: CDR1 LNHDA, CDR2 SQIVND (reference sequence). Deletions cut 7 bases from V and 5 bases from J, with 21 bases between. The CDR3 has 16 amino acids. CDR3 sequence (DNA): TGTGCCAGTACCCAGACCTACGGAGGCGGGGATCAGCCCCAGCATTTT. This sequence encodes CASTQTYGGGDQPQHF.

The rearrangement joins TRBV29-1 to TRBJ2-5; 7 nucleotides align to TRBD2. The CDR3 spans 14 residues. Germline loops: CDR1 SQVTM, CDR2 ANQGSEA. V was clipped by 4 bases and J by 5 bases; unmatched bases: 10. CDR3 sequence: CSVAGGRLGETQYF. The CDR3 bases are TGCAGCGTTGCCGGCGGGAGATTAGGGGAGACCCAGTACTTC. The full variable domain, with the rest looked up from reference TRBV29-1 and TRBJ2-5, is SAVISQKPSRDICQRGTSLTIQCQVDSQVTMMFWYRQQPGQSLTLIATANQGSEATYESGFVIDKFPISRPNLTFSTLTVSNMSPEDSSIYLCSVAGGRLGETQYFGPGTRLLVL.

The CDR3 region is CASGTGGSGNTIYF. CDR3 nucleotide sequence: TGTGCCAGCGGGACAGGGGGCTCTGGAAACACCATATATTTT. The genes are TRBV6-5 and TRBJ1-3; 11 bases match TRBD1. V lost 8 bases and J lost 0; bases outside the gene matches: 0. There are 14 residues in the CDR3. Germline V lookup: CDR1 MNHEY, CDR2 SVGAGI.

The chain is built from TRBV5-7 and TRBJ2-1, with TRBD2 matching 13 bases. TRBV5-7 carries the ORF label, with uncertain function. Germline trimming cut 1 base from V and 9 bases from J; bases unmatched to any gene: 16. CDR3 length: 19 amino acids. CDR3 residues: CASSLCTSGRARLSCEQFF. In nucleotides, the CDR3 is TGTGCCAGCAGCTTGTGTACTAGCGGGAGGGCCAGGCTGTCCTGTGAGCAGTTCTTC.

This clone occurred once. J is TRBJ2-1 and V is TRBV7-2, with TRBD2 matching 11 bases. Germline CDR1 reads SGHTA; CDR2 reads FQGNSA. This CDR3 has 17 residues. V shed 1 base, J shed 10 bases, and the junction held 12 bases outside the gene matches. Here the CDR3 reads CASSLDFLAGGLGEQFF. The DNA for the CDR3 is TGTGCCAGCAGCTTAGACTTCTTAGCGGGGGGGCTCGGGGAGCAGTTCTTC. Full variable domain (missing parts from reference TRBV7-2 and TRBJ2-1): GAGVSQSPSNKVTEKGKDVELRCDPISGHTALYWYRQSLGQGLEFLIYFQGNSAPDKSGLPSDRFSAERTGGSVSTLTIQRTQQEDSAVYLCASSLDFLAGGLGEQFFGPGTRLTVL.

The sample holds a few counts of this clone. The gene calls are TRBV2 and TRBJ2-6; perhaps TRBD1 as D (6 bases). V gave up 9 bases and J gave up 0 bases, with 12 bases separating them. Germline CDR1 reads SNHLY; CDR2 reads FYNNEI. This CDR3 is 15 amino acids long. Here the CDR3 reads CASRQVSSGANVLTF. The CDR3 region has the DNA TGTGCCAGTAGACAGGTTTCCTCTGGGGCCAACGTCCTGACTTTC.

This clone was seen a handful of times. The chain couples TRBV4-2 to TRBJ1-1, with 10 bases aligning to TRBD1. Germline CDR1 and CDR2: LGHNA and YNFKEQ. The CDR3 extends over 15 amino acids. V dropped 2 bases and J dropped 3; count of bases not matched to a gene: 3. In DNA form, the CDR3 reads TGTGCCAGCAGCCAACGGACAGGGGGATACACTGAAGCTTTCTTT. This sequence encodes CASSQRTGGYTEAFF.

The chain recombines TRBV6-1 with TRBJ2-7, with 7 bases matching TRBD1. V lost 8 bases and J lost 0; bases outside the gene matches: 4. Germline CDR1 MNHNS, CDR2 SASEGT. The CDR3 consists of 13 residues. This CDR3 reads CASGTAASYEQYF. In nucleotides, the CDR3 is TGTGCCAGCGGGACAGCCGCCTCCTACGAGCAGTACTTC.

This clone has more than one count but fewer than ten. The V call is TRBV10-2, the J call TRBJ2-7; 9 bases align to TRBD1. The length of the CDR3 is 13 residues. The J segment lost 0 bases and the V segment lost 6 bases, leaving 0 bases of the junction unmatched. CDR1 is WSHSY and CDR2 is SAAADI in the germline V gene. The CDR3 DNA sequence: TGCGCCAGCAGACAGGGGGCCTCCTACGAGCAGTACTTC. Translation: CASRQGASYEQYF.

In DNA, the CDR3 is TGTGCCAGCAGTCCCGGACTAGCGGCAAATGAGCAGTTCTTC. Protein product: CASSPGLAANEQFF. V usage is TRBV27 and J usage is TRBJ2-1, with 10 nucleotides matching TRBD2. This CDR3 has 14 amino acids. The ends lost 5 bases at V and 7 bases at J; junction bases unmatched: 5. Per germline, CDR1 MNHEY and CDR2 SMNVEV (reference sequence).

For the CDR3, the DNA is TGTGCCAGCAGCGATGGACAGGGGATCTCCTACGAGCAGTACTTC. Amino acids: CASSDGQGISYEQYF. The gene calls are TRBV9 and TRBJ2-7, with 9 bases matching TRBD1. There are 15 residues in the CDR3. V trimming: 3 bases; J trimming: 0 bases; junction bases outside the gene matches: 4. Germline loops: CDR1 SGDLS, CDR2 YYNGEE. Looking up the rest from reference TRBV9 and TRBJ2-7 gives the full variable domain: DSGVTQTPKHLITATGQRVTLRCSPRSGDLSVYWYQQSLDQGLQFLIQYYNGEERAKGNILERFSAQQFPDLHSELNLSSLELGDSALYFCASSDGQGISYEQYFGPGTRLTVT.

This chain joins TRBV7-2 and TRBJ2-1; 8 bases map to TRBD2. This CDR3 has 14 residues. The germline V gene encodes CDR1 SGHTA and CDR2 FQGNSA. V was pared by 4 bases and J by 3 bases, with 2 bases of the junction left unmatched. The CDR3 reads CASSSGTSYNEQFF. The CDR3 DNA sequence: TGTGCCAGCAGCTCCGGGACTAGCTACAATGAGCAGTTCTTC.

The chain has TRBV19 and TRBJ1-1; D remains ambiguous. V gave up 2 bases and J gave up 5 bases, with 18 bases separating them. CDR1 is LNHDA and CDR2 is SQIVND in the germline V gene (reference sequence). The CDR3 is made up of 16 amino acids. CDR3 sequence reads: CASSIPYREKETEAFF. The DNA for the CDR3 is TGTGCCAGTAGTATACCATACCGGGAGAAGGAGACTGAAGCTTTCTTT.

The chain combines TRBV14 with TRBJ2-1; tentatively, D is TRBD2 (6 bases). The germline V gene has CDR1 SGHDN and CDR2 FVKESK. The CDR3 contains 19 residues. V shed 3 bases and J shed 1 base, with 22 bases lying between them. The CDR3 here is CASSHRPPGARDSYNEQFF. The CDR3 DNA reads as TGTGCCAGCAGCCATCGACCTCCGGGAGCTAGAGATTCCTACAATGAGCAGTTCTTC.

This sequence joins TRBV19 and TRBJ1-2, with D unclear. The germline V and J ends were trimmed by 10 bases and 9 bases, with 12 bases remaining between them. The CDR3 totals 10 residues. Per germline, CDR1 LNHDA and CDR2 SQIVND (reference sequence). In DNA form, the CDR3 reads TGTGCCATACCCACGAGTCGCTACACCTTC. Amino acid sequence: CAIPTSRYTF.